This T cell receptor (beta chain) stems from a study of blood T cell repertoires in COVID-19 (dated by TCRdb to the early 2020s). For the study in its entirety: Samples from collaborators originated in the United States, Italy and Spain and spanned both the acute and convalescent phases of COVID-19. A freely available public database, intended as a resource for researchers studying the immune response to SARS-CoV-2, is where the repertoires were released. Where available, HLA class I and class II types were taken from metadata supplied by the sample provider and were not determined by assay-based typing. Deeply sampled blood TCRbeta repertoires from subjects exposed to, actively infected with, or recovered from COVID-19 were included in the dataset. Samples came from the ongoing ImmuneRACE study (first 160 participants) plus 1,254 subjects from 6 global collaborators. Nearly every sample came with metadata listing a de-identified subject ID, COVID-19 status, age in years and sex. The material from the prospective study consisted of cDNA or gDNA derived from T cells, B-cell-depleted T cells, or PBMCs. Points the paper makes about the study in general: The amount of clinical and demographic metadata varied by source and participant and was provided uncurated.

The germline V gene yields SGHDN for CDR1 and FVKESK for CDR2. The trim is 6 bases for V and 2 bases for J, with a gap of 14 bases between the germline ends. The CDR3 runs 14 amino acids, cysteine and phenylalanine included. The retained sequence is limited to the CDR3, 42 bases, with the frame set at the first base. Notes on this clone: Its antigen is currently not known. One base away there is no much larger clone; base qualities are not given.

TCRbeta CDR3 regions were amplified from genomic DNA by means of the immunoSEQ Assay, a bias-controlled multiplex PCR. Per the original workflow: Within the assay, amplification of reference gene primers was used to estimate how many nucleated cells each sample contained. Sequence reads were collapsed and filtered to measure the absolute abundance of every unique TCRbeta CDR3 rearrangement. For each sample, productive Simpson clonality was calculated as the square root of Simpson's diversity index across productive rearrangements. The source is immuneACCESS, and TCRdb retained only in-frame sequences with V and J called. Part of the clones is not carried over; for the studies checked, unresolved V genes explain less than half of this, and the remainder is unexplained. That table gives V, J and clone size, and the DNA gave D and trimming. The sample includes hundreds of thousands of clones, with over 75% observed a single time. The ten largest clonotypes hold 1.2% to 1.5% of the sample.

In the prospective study, participants were roughly 18 to 95 years old, resided in about two dozen geographic areas of the United States, and were enrolled through a virtual design. In the prospective study, participants were assigned to cohorts based on the clinical history participants reported in a screening survey and a study questionnaire. Exposed participants had been in contact, within 2 weeks of entering the study, with a person who had a PCR-confirmed or clinician-diagnosed case of COVID-19. Each participant in the prospective study had whole blood, serum and a nasopharyngeal or oropharyngeal swab collected by mobile phlebotomists. Additional blood draws and questionnaires over an approximately two-month period could optionally be provided by prospective study participants. Before DNA extraction, prospective study blood samples were shipped either frozen or at room temperature.

This sequence was found in a woman aged 18-29 years who had been exposed to COVID-19. The sequenced material came from PBMCs or T cells enriched from blood (not recorded which). The sequence is built from TRBV14 and TRBJ2-7; TRBD1 is a possible D gene, resting on 6 matching bases. DNA sequence: TGTGCCAGCAGGCGAGGGGGAGTTACCTACGAGCAGTACTTC. It translates to CASRRGGVTYEQYF.